This is a list of T cell receptor beta chains from one sample in a study of blood T cell repertoires in COVID-19. Clones were read by immunoSEQ multiplex PCR, and TCRdb kept only the in-frame ones, dropping some. The data hold about 71,000 clones, with approximately 85% observed a single time. Specimen: peripheral blood. The source is a man of 80 years or more with acute or convalescent COVID-19. CDR3s include the opening cysteine and the closing phenylalanine or tryptophan. A D gene is named only where the DNA matches it firmly. Clone sizes are given selectively: once, few, many, or a class where the clone is expanded.

>14|TRBV5-1|TRBD2|-|TRBJ2-5
CASSRGGQKETQYF
TGCGCCAGCAGTAGGGGAGGGCAAAAAGAGACCCAGTACTTC
>15|TRBV6-5|TRBD1|-|TRBJ2-3
CASSYGDRNTDTQYF
TGTGCCAGCAGTTACGGGGACAGAAACACAGATACGCAGTATTTT
>13|TRBV11-2|TRBD1|-|TRBJ1-2
CASSRDRGDGYTF
TGTGCCAGCAGCCGGGACAGGGGTGATGGCTACACCTTC
>13|TRBV3-1/TRBV3-2|TRBD2|-|TRBJ2-5
CASSNRRGETQYF
TGTGCCAGCAGCAACCGGCGGGGGGAGACCCAGTACTTC
>16|TRBV7-3|-|-|TRBJ2-2
CASSLGGQSNTGELFF
TGTGCCAGCAGCTTAGGCGGGCAGTCAAACACCGGGGAGCTGTTTTTT
>13|TRBV19|-|-|TRBJ1-2
CASSPGPNYGYTF
TGTGCCAGTAGTCCGGGTCCCAACTATGGCTACACCTTC
>13|TRBV3-1/TRBV3-2|TRBD2|-|TRBJ2-7
CASSQGTSYEQYF
TGTGCCAGCAGCCAAGGGACTAGCTACGAGCAGTACTTC
>13|TRBV12-3/TRBV12-4|-|once|TRBJ2-7
CASSSSGYYEQYF
TGTGCCAGCAGTTCCTCAGGGTACTACGAGCAGTACTTC
>16|TRBV5-5|-|few|TRBJ1-1
CASSLGGSQGIAEAFF
TGTGCCAGCAGCTTGGGGGGCAGCCAGGGGATCGCTGAAGCTTTCTTT
>16|TRBV4-3|TRBD1|-|TRBJ1-4
CASSQDVTGANEKLFF
TGCGCCAGCAGCCAAGATGTGACAGGGGCTAATGAAAAACTGTTTTTT
>16|TRBV10-3|TRBD2|-|TRBJ2-1
CAITSRGDYSGNEQFF
TGTGCCATCACGAGTCGGGGGGACTACTCCGGCAATGAGCAGTTCTTC
>13|TRBV19|TRBD1|-|TRBJ2-7
CASSMDRGNEQYF
TGTGCCAGTAGTATGGACAGGGGAAACGAGCAGTACTTC
>16|TRBV6-1|TRBD2|-|TRBJ2-7
CASSDPGLANSYEQYF
TGTGCCAGCAGTGACCCGGGACTAGCGAACTCCTACGAGCAGTACTTC
>12|TRBV6-5|-|-|TRBJ2-7
CASSLEGYEQYF
TGTGCCAGCAGTTTAGAGGGATACGAGCAGTACTTC